Included here is one T cell receptor beta chain sequence, with context. Its antigen is currently unknown. Profiling relied on immunoSEQ multiplex PCR, and the TCRdb table lists in-frame clones only, not all of them. Among 90,000 to 130,000 clones listed, approximately 89% were seen once. This specimen comes from a study of OX40 agonist ivuxolimab in advanced cancers. Regarding the study as a whole: Relative to CD4+ cells, CD8+ T cells on average had more expanded clones. There were also nonresponders showing low normalized T-cell clonal expansion. Still undetermined is the antigen specificity of the expanded peripheral T cells.

The J segment lost 2 bases and the V segment lost 9 bases, leaving 12 bases of the junction unmatched. Per germline, CDR1 SGHVS and CDR2 FQNEAQ. The CDR3 runs to 15 residues. The sequence derives from an adult with an advanced solid tumor such as melanoma, head and neck, liver or kidney cancer. The gene calls are TRBV7-8 and TRBJ1-2; TRBD1 matches 7 bases. Specimen: CD4+ or CD8+ T cells sorted from blood, collected in a trial of the OX40 agonist ivuxolimab. CDR3 protein: CASSVGGGGNYGYTF. As DNA, the CDR3 is TGTGCCAGTTCCGTCGGAGGGGGCGGAAACTATGGCTACACCTTC.